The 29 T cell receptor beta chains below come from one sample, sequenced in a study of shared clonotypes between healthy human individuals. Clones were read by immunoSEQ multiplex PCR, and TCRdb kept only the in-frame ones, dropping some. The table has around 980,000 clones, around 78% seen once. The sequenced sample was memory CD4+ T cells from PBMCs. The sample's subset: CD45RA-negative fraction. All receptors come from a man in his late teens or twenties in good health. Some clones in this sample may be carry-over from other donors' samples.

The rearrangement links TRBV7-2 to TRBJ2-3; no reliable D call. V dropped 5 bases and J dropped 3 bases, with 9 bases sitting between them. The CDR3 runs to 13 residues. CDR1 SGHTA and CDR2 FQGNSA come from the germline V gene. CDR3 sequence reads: CASSVPETDTQYF. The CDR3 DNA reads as TGTGCCAGCAGCGTTCCAGAGACAGATACGCAGTATTTT.

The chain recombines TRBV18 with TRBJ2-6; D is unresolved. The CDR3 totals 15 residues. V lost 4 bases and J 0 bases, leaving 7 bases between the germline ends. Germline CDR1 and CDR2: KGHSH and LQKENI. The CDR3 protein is CASSRIISGANVLTF. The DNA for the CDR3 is TGTGCCAGCTCACGGATAATCTCTGGGGCCAACGTCCTGACTTTC.

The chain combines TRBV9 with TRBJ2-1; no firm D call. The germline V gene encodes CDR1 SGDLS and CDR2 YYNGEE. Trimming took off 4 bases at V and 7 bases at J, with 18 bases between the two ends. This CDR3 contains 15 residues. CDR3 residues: CASSWASQLFNEQFF. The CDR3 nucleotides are TGTGCCAGCAGCTGGGCCTCCCAATTATTTAATGAGCAGTTCTTC.

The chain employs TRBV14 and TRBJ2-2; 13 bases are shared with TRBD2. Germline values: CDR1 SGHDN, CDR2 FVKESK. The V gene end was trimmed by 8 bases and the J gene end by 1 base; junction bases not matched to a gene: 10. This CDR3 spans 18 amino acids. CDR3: CASGPRRLAGGNTGELFF. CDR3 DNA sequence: TGTGCCAGCGGGCCCCGTCGACTAGCGGGAGGGAACACCGGGGAGCTGTTTTTT.

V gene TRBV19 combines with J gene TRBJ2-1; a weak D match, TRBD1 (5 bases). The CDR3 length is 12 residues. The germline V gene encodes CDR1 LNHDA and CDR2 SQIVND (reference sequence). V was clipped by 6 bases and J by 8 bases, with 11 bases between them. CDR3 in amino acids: CASSLEGDEQFF. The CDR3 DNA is TGTGCCAGTAGCCTTGAAGGGGATGAGCAGTTCTTC.

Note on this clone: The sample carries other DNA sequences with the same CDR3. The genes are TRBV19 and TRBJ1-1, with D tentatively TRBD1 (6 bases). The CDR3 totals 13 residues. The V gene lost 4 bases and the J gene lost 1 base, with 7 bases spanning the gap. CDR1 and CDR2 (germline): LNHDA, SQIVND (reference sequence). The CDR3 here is CASSKQGNTEAFF. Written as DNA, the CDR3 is TGTGCCAGTAGTAAACAGGGGAACACTGAAGCTTTCTTT. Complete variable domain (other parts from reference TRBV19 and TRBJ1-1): DGGITQSPKYLFRKEGQNVTLSCEQNLNHDAMYWYRQDPGQGLRLIYYSQIVNDFQKGDIAEGYSVSREKKESFPLTVTSAQKNPTAFYLCASSKQGNTEAFFGQGTRLTVV.

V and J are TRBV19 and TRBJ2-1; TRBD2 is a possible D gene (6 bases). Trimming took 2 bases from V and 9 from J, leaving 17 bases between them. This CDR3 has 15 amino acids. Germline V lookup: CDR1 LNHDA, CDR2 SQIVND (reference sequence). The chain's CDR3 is CASSILDYRRGEQFF. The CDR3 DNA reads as TGTGCCAGTAGTATACTGGACTACCGCCGGGGTGAGCAGTTCTTC.

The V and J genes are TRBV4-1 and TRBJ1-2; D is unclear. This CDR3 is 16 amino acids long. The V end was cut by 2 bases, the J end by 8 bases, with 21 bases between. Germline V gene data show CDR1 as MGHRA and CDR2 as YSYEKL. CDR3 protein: CASSQRQQIGHAGYTF. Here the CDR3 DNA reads TGCGCCAGCAGCCAAAGGCAACAGATTGGGCATGCCGGCTACACCTTC.

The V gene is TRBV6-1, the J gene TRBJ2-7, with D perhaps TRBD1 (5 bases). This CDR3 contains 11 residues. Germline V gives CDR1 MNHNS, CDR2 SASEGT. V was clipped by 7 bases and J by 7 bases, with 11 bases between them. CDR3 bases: TGTGCCAGCAAATTGGCAGGGGAGCAGTACTTC. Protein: CASKLAGEQYF.

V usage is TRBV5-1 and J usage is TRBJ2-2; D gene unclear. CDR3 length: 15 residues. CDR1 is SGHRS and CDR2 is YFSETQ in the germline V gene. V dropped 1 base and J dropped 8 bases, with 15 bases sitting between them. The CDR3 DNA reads TGCGCCAGCAGCTTGACAACCTCCTTCGGAGGGGAGCTGTTTTTT. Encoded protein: CASSLTTSFGGELFF.

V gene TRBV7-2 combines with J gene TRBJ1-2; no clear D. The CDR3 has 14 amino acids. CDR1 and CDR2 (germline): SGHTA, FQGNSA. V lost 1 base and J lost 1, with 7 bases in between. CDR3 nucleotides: TGTGCCAGCAGCTTAGATGGCCTTAACTATGGCTACACCTTC. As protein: CASSLDGLNYGYTF.

DNA for the CDR3: TGTGCCAGCAGCTTCCTAGGGGGGCCTAATGAAAAACTGTTTTTT. It specifies CASSFLGGPNEKLFF. This chain connects TRBV5-4 to TRBJ1-4, with a weak D call TRBD1 (6 bases). Trimming left V 2 bases short and J 3 bases short, with 11 bases between. CDR3 length: 15 residues. The germline CDR1 and CDR2 sequences are SGHNT and YYREEE (reference sequence).

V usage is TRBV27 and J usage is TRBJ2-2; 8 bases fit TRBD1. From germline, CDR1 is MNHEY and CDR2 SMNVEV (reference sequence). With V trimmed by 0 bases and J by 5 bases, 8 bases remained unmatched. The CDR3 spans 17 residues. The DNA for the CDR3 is TGTGCCAGCAGTTTATCGAGACAGGGGTCGCGTACCGGGGAGCTGTTTTTT. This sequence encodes CASSLSRQGSRTGELFF.

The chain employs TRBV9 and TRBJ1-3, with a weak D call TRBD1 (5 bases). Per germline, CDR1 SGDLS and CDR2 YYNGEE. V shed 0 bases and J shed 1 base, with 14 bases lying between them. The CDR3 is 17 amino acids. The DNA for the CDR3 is TGTGCCAGCAGCGTAGGTGAGGGCGGGGGTTCTGGAAACACCATATATTTT. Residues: CASSVGEGGGSGNTIYF. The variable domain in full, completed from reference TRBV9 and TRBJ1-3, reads DSGVTQTPKHLITATGQRVTLRCSPRSGDLSVYWYQQSLDQGLQFLIQYYNGEERAKGNILERFSAQQFPDLHSELNLSSLELGDSALYFCASSVGEGGGSGNTIYFGEGSWLTVV.

CDR3 in amino acids: CASRLGQGSYNEQFF. DNA of the CDR3: TGTGCAAGTCGCTTGGGACAGGGCTCCTACAATGAGCAGTTCTTC. The rearrangement joins TRBV12-2 to TRBJ2-1; the table calls TRBD1, which could not be checked here. TRBV12-2 is a pseudogene. The CDR3 contains 15 residues.

Written as DNA, the CDR3 is TGTGCCACCCGGTTAGCGGGAGGAACCGGGGAGCTGTTTTTT. It codes for CATRLAGGTGELFF. The chain is built from TRBV27 and TRBJ2-2; the match to TRBD2 covers 10 bases. The V segment lost 10 bases and the J segment 5 bases; nucleotides outside the gene matches: 7. In germline, CDR1 is MNHEY, CDR2 SMNVEV (reference sequence). The CDR3 covers 14 residues.

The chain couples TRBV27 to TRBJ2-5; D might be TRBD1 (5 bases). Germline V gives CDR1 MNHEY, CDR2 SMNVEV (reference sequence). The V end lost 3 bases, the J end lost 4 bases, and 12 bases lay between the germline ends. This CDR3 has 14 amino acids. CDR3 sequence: CASSFQGTRETQYF. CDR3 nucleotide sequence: TGTGCCAGCAGTTTTCAGGGCACGAGAGAGACCCAGTACTTC.

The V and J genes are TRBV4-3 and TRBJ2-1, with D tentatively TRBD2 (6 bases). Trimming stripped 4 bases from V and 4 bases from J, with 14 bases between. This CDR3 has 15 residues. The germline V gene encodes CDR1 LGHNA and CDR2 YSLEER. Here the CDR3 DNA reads TGCGCCAGCAGCCGTCAGCGGGCTGTATACAATGAGCAGTTCTTC. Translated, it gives CASSRQRAVYNEQFF.

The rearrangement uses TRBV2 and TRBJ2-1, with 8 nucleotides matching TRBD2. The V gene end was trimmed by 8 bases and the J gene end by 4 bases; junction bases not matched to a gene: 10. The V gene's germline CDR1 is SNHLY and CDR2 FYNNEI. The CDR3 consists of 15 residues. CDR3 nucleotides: TGTGCCAGCTACCTCGCGGTAGCGGGGTACAATGAGCAGTTCTTC. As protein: CASYLAVAGYNEQFF.

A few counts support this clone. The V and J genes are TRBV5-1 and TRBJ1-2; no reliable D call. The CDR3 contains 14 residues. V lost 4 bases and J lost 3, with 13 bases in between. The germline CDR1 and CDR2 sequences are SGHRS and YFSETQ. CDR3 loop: CASSPGGSDYGYTF. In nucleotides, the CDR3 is TGCGCCAGCAGCCCCGGTGGTTCGGACTATGGCTACACCTTC.

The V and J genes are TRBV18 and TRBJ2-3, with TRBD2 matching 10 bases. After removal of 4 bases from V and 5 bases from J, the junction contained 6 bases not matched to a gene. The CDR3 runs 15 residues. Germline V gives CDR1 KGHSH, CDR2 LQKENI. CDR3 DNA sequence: TGTGCCAGCTCACTGTCTAGCGGGAGTCTAGATACGCAGTATTTT. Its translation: CASSLSSGSLDTQYF.

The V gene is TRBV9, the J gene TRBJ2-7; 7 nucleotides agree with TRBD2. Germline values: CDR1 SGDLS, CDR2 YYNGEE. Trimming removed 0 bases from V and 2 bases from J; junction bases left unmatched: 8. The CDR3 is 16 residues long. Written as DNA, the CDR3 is TGTGCCAGCAGCGTAGCTGGCGGGAGTGGCGCCTACGAGCAGTACTTC. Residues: CASSVAGGSGAYEQYF.

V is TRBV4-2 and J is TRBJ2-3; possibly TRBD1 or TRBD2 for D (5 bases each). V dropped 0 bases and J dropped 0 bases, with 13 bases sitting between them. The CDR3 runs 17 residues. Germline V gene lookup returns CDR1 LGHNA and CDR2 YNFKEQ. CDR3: CASSQDWGSASTDTQYF. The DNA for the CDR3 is TGTGCCAGCAGCCAAGACTGGGGGAGCGCTAGCACAGATACGCAGTATTTT.

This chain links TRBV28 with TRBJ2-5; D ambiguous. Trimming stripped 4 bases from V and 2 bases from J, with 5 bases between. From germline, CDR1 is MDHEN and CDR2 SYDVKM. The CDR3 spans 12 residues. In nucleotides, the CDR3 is TGTGCCAGCAGTTCCTTTCAAGAGACCCAGTACTTC. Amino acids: CASSSFQETQYF.

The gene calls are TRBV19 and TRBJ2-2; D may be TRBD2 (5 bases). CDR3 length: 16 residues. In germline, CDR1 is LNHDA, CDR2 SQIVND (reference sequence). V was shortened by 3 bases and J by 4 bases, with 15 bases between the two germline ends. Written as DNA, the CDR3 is TGTGCCAGTAGTATTGGGAGCGGCCCGTCCACCGGGGAGCTGTTTTTT. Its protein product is CASSIGSGPSTGELFF.

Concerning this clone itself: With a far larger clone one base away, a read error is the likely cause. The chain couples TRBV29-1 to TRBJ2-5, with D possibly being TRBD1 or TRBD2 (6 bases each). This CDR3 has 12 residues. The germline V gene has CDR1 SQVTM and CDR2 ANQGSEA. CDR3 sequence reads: CSVERGEETRYF. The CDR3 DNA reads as TGCAGCGTTGAGAGGGGGGAAGAGACCCGGTACTTC.

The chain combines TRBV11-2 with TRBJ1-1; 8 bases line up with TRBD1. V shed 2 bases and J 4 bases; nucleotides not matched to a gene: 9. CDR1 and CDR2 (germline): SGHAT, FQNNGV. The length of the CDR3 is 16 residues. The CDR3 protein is CASSLRRGLGTTEAFF. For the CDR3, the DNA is TGTGCCAGCAGCTTACGCAGGGGGCTGGGAACCACTGAAGCTTTCTTT.

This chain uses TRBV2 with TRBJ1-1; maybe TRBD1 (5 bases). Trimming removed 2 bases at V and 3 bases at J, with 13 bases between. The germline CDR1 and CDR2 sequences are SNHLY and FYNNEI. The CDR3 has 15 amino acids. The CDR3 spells CASSERRGGDTEAFF. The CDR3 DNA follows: TGTGCCAGCAGTGAAAGACGGGGCGGCGACACTGAAGCTTTCTTT.

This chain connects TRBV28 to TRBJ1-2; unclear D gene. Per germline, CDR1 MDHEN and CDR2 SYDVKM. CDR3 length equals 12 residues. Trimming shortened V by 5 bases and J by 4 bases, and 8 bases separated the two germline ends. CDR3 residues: CASSVPSYGYTF. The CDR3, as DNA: TGTGCCAGCAGTGTACCCAGCTATGGCTACACCTTC.